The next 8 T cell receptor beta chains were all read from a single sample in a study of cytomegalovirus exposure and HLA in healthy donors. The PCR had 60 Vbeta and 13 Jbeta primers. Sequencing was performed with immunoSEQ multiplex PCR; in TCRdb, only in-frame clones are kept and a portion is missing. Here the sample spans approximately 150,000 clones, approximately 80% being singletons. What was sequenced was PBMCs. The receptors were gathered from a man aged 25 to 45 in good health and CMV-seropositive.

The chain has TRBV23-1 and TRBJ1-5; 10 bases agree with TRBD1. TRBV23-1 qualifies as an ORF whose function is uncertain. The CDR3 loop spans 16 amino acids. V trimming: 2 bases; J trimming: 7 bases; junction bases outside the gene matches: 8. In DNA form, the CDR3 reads TGCGCCAGCAGTCAACCGGGGACAGGGGTTGGACAGCCCCAGCATTTT. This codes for CASSQPGTGVGQPQHF.

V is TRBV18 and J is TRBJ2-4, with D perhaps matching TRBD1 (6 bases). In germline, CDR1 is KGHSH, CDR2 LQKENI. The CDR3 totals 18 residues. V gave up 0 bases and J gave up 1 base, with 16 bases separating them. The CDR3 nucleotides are TGTGCCAGCTCACCACCGGTAACAGGGAGAATTGCCAAAAACATTCAGTACTTC. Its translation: CASSPPVTGRIAKNIQYF.

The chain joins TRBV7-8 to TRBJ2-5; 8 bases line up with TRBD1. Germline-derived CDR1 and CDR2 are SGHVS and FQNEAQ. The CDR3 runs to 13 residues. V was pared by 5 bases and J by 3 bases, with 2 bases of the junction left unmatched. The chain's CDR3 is CASSMDREETQYF. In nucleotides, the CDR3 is TGTGCCAGCAGCATGGACAGGGAAGAGACCCAGTACTTC.

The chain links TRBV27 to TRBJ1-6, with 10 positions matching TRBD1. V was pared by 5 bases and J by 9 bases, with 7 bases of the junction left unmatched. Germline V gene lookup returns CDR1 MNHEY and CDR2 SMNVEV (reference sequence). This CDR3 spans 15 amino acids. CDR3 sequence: CASSSRQGASSPLHF. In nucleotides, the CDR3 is TGTGCCAGCAGTAGTCGACAGGGGGCAAGTTCACCCCTCCACTTT.

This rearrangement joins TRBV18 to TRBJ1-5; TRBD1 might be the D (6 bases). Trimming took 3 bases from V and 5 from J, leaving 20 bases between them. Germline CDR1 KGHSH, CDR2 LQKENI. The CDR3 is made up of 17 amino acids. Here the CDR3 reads CASSPSRAQGGDQPQHF. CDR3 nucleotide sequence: TGTGCCAGCTCACCCTCACGGGCACAGGGTGGGGATCAGCCCCAGCATTTT.

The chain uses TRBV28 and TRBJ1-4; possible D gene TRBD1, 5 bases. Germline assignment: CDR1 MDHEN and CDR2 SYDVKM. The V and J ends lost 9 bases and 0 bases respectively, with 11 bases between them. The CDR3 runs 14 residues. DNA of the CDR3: TGTGCCAGTCGACAGTTTGCAACTAATGAAAAACTGTTTTTT. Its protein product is CASRQFATNEKLFF.

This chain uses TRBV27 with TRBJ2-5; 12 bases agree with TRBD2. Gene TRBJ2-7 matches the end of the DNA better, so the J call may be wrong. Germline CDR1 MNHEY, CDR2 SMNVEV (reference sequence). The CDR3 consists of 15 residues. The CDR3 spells CASSTSSGGAFEQYF. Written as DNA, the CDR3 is TGTGCCAGCAGTACATCTAGCGGGGGGGCCTTCGAGCAGTACTTC.

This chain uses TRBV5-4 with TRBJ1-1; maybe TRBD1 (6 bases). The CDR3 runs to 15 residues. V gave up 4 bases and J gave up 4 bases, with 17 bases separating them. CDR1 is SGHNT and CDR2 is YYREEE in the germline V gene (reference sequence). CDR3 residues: CASSLRSGARTEAFF. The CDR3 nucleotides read TGTGCCAGCAGCCTCCGATCAGGGGCGCGCACTGAAGCTTTCTTT.